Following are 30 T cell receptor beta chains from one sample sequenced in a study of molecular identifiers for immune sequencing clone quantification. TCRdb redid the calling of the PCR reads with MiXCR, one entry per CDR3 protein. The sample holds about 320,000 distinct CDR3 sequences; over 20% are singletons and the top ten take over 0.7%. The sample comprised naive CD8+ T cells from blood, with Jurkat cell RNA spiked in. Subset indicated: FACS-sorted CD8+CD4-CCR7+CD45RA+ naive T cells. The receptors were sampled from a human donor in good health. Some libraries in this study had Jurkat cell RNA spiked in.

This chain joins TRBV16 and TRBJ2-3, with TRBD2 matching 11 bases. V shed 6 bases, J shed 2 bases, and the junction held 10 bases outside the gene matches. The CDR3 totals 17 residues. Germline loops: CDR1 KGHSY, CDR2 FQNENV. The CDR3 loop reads CASSHRRTSGPTDTQYF. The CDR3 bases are TGTGCCAGCAGTCACCGAAGGACTAGCGGGCCCACAGATACGCAGTATTTT.

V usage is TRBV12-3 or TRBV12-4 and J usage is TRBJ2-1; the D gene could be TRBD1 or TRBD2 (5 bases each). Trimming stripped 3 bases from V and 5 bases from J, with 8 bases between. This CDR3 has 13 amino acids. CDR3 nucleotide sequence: TGTGCCAGCAGTTTTGGGGGAAACAATGAGCAGTTCTTC. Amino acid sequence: CASSFGGNNEQFF.

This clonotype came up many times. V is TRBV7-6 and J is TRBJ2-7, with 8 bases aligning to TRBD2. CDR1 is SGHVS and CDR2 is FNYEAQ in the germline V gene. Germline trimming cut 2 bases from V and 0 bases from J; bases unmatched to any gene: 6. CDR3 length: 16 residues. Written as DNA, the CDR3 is TGTGCCAGCAGCTTAAGCCAGCGGGGGAGCTCCTACGAGCAGTACTTC. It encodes CASSLSQRGSSYEQYF.

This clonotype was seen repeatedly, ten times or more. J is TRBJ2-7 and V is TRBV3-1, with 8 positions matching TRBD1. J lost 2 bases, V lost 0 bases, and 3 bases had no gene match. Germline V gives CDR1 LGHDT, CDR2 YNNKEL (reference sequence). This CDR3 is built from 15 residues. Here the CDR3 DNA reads TGTGCCAGCAGCCAAGAGGGCAGGGGGCCCTACGAGCAGTACTTC. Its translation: CASSQEGRGPYEQYF.

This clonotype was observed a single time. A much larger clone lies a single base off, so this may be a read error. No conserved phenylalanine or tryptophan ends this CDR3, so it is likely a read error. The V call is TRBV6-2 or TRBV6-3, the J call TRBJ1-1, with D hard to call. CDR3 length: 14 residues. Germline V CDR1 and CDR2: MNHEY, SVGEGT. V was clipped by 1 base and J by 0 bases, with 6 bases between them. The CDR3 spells CASSYYGMNTEAFL. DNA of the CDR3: TGTGCCAGCAGTTACTACGGAATGAACACTGAAGCTTTCCTT.

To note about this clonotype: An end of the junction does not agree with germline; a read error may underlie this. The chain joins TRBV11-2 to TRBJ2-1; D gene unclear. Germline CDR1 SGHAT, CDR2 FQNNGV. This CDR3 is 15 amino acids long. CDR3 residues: CASSLEGTRYNEQSF. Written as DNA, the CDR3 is TGTGCCAGCAGCTTAGAGGGAACCCGTTACAATGAGCAGTCCTTC.

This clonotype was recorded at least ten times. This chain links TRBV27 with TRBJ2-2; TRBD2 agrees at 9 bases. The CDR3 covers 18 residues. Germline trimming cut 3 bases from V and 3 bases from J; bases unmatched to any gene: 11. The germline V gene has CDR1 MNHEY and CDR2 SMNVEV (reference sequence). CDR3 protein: CASSFASGVAVYTGELFF. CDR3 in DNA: TGTGCCAGCAGTTTTGCTAGCGGGGTCGCGGTATACACCGGGGAGCTGTTTTTT.

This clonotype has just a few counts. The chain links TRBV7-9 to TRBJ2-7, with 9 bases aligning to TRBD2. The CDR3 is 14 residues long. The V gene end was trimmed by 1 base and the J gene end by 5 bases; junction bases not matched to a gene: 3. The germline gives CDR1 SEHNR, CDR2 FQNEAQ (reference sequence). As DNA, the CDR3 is TGTGCCAGCAGCTTAGGCGGGGGGGCCGACGAGCAGTACTTC. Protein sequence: CASSLGGGADEQYF.

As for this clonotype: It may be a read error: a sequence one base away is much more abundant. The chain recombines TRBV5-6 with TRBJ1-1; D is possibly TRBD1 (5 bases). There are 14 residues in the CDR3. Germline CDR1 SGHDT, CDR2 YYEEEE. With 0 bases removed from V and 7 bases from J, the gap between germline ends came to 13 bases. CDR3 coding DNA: TGTGCCAGCAGCTTGGCCCAGGGTTATATTGAAGCTTTCTTT. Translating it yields CASSLAQGYIEAFF. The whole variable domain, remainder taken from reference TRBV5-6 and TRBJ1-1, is DAGVTQSPTHLIKTRGQQVTLRCSPKSGHDTVSWYQQALGQGPQFIFQYYEEEERQRGNFPDRFSGHQFPNYSSELNVNALLLGDSALYLCASSLAQGYIEAFFGQGTRLTVV.

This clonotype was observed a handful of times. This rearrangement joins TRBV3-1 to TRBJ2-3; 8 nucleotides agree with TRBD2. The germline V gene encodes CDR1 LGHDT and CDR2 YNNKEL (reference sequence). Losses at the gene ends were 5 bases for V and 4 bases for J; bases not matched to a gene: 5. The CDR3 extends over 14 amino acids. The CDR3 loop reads CASSFRLAPDTQYF. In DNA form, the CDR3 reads TGTGCCAGCAGCTTCCGACTAGCGCCAGATACGCAGTATTTT.

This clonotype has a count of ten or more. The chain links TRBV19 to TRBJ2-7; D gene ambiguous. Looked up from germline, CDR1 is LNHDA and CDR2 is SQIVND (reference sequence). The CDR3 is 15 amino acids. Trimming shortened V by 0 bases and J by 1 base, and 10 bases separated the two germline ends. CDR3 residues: CASSIDVLRSYEQYF. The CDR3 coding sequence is TGTGCCAGTAGTATAGATGTTCTACGATCCTACGAGCAGTACTTC. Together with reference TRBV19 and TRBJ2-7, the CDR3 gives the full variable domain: DGGITQSPKYLFRKEGQNVTLSCEQNLNHDAMYWYRQDPGQGLRLIYYSQIVNDFQKGDIAEGYSVSREKKESFPLTVTSAQKNPTAFYLCASSIDVLRSYEQYFGPGTRLTVT.

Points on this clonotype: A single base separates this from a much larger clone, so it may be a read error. The CDR3 reads CASSPGRWDAGELFF. The CDR3 DNA reads as TGTGCCAGCAGCCCCGGCCGCTGGGACGCCGGGGAGCTGTTTTTT. This rearrangement joins TRBV9 to TRBJ2-2, with D possibly being TRBD1 or TRBD2 (5 bases each). Trimming pared 4 bases from V and 6 bases from J, leaving 16 bases between. CDR3 length: 15 residues. Germline loops: CDR1 SGDLS, CDR2 YYNGEE.

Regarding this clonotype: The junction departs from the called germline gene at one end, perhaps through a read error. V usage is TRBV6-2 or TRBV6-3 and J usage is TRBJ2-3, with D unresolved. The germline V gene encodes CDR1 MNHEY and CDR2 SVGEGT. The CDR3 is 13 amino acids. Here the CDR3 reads CASGYILLDTQYF. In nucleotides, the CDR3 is TGTGCCAGCGGTTACATTTTGTTAGATACGCAGTATTTT.

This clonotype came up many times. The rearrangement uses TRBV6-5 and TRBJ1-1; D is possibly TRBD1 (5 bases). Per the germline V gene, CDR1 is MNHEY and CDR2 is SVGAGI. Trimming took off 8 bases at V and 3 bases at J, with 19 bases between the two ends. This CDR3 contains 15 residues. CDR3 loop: CASYAGLVWDTEAFF. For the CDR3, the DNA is TGTGCCAGCTATGCGGGGCTGGTCTGGGACACTGAAGCTTTCTTT.

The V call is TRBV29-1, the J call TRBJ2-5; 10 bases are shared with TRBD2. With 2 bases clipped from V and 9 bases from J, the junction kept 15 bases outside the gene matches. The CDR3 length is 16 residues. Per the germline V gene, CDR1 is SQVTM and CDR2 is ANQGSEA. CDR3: CSVELEREGLWEAQYF. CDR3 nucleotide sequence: TGCAGCGTTGAATTGGAGCGGGAGGGCCTCTGGGAGGCCCAGTACTTC.

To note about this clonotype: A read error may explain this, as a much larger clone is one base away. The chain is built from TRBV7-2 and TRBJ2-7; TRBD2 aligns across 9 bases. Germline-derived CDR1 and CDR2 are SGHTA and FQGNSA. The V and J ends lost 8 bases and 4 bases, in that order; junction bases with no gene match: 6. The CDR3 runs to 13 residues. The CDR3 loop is CASCAGGRYEQYF. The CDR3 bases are TGTGCCAGCTGCGCGGGAGGGAGGTACGAGCAGTACTTC.

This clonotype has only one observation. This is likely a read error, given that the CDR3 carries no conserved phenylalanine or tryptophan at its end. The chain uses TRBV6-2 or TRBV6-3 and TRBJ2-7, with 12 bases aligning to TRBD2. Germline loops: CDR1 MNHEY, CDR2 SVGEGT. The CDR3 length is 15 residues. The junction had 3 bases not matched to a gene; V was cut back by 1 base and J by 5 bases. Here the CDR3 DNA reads TGTGCCAGCAGTTACTTGACTAGCGGGAGTCACGAGCAGTACCTC. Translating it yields CASSYLTSGSHEQYL.

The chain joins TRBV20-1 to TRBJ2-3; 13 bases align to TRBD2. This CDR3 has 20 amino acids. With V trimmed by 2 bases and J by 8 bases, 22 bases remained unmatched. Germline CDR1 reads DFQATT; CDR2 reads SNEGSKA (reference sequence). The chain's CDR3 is CSARPPSMGGLAGYWGTQYF. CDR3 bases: TGCAGTGCTAGACCACCGTCCATGGGGGGACTAGCGGGATATTGGGGTACGCAGTATTTT.

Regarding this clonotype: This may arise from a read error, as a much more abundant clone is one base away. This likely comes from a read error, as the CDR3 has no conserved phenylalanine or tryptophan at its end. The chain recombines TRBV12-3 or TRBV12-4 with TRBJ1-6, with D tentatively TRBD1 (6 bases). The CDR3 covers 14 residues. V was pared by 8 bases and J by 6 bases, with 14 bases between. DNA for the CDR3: TGTGCCAGCGCAGAGGGGGGGTTTAATTCACCCCTCCACCTT. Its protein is CASAEGGFNSPLHL.

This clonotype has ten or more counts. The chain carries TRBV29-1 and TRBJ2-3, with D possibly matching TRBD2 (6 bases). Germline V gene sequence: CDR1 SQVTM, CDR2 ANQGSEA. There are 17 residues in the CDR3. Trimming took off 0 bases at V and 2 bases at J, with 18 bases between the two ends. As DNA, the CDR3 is TGCAGCGTTGAAGACGCCCCGACTAGAAGCCCCACAGATACGCAGTATTTT. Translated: CSVEDAPTRSPTDTQYF.

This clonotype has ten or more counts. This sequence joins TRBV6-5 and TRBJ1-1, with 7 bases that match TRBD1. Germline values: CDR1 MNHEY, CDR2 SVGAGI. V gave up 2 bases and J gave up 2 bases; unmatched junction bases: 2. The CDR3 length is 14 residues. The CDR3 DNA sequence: TGTGCCAGCAGTTACGGGACAGATAACACTGAAGCTTTCTTT. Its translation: CASSYGTDNTEAFF.

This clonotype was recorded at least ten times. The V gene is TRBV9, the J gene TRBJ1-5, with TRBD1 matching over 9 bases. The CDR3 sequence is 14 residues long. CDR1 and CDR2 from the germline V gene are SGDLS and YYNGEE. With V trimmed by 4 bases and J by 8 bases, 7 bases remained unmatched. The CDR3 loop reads CASSLTGGGEPQHF. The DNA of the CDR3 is TGTGCCAGCAGCTTGACAGGGGGTGGTGAGCCCCAGCATTTT.

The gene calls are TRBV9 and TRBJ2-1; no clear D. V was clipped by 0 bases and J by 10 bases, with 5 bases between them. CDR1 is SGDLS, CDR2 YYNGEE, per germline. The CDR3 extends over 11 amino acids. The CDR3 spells CASSVDREQFF. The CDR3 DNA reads TGTGCCAGCAGCGTAGACAGAGAGCAGTTCTTC.

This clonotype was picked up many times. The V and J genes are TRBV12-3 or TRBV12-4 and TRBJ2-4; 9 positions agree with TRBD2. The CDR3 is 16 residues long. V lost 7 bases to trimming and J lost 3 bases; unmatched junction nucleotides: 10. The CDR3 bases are TGTGCCAGCATTCCATTGGGCGGGGGGGGCAAAAACATTCAGTACTTC. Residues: CASIPLGGGGKNIQYF.

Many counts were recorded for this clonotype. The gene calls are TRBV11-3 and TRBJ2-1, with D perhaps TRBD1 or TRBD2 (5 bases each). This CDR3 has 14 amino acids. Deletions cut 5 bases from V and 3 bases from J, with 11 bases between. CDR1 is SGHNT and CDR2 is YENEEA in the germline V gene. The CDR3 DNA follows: TGTGCCAGCAGCGCCCGGGACGGCTACAATGAGCAGTTCTTC. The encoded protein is CASSARDGYNEQFF.

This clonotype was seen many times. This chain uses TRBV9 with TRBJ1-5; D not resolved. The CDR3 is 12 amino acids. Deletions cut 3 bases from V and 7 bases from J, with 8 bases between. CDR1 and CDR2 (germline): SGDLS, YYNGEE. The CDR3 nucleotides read TGTGCCAGCAGCGACGGGTCCCAGCCCCAGCATTTT. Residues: CASSDGSQPQHF.

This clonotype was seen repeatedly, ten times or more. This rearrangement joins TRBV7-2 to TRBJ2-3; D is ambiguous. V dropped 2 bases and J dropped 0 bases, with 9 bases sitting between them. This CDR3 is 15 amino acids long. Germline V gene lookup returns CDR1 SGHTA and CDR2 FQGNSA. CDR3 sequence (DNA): TGTGCCAGCAGCTTACTGGTCGGGAGCACAGATACGCAGTATTTT. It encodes CASSLLVGSTDTQYF.

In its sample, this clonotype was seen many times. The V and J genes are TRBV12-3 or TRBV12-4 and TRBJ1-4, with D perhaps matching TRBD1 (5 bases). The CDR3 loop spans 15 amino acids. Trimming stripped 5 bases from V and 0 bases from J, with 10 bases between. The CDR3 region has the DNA TGTGCCAGCAGTGTTACAGGAGCAACTAATGAAAAACTGTTTTTT. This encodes CASSVTGATNEKLFF.

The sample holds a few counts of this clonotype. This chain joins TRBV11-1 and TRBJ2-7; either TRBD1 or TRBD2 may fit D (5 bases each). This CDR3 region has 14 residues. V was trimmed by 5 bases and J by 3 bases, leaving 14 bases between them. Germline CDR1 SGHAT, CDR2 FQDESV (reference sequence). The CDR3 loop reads CASSPEVGDYEQYF. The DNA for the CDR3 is TGTGCCAGCAGCCCGGAGGTGGGGGACTACGAGCAGTACTTC. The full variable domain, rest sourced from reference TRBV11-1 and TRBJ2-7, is EAEVAQSPRYKITEKSQAVAFWCDPISGHATLYWYRQILGQGPELLVQFQDESVVDDSQLPKDRFSAERLKGVDSTLKIQPAELGDSAMYLCASSPEVGDYEQYFGPGTRLTVT.

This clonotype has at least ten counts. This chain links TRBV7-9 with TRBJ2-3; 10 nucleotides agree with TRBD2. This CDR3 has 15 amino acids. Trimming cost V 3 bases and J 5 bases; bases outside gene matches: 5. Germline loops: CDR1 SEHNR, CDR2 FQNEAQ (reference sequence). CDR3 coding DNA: TGTGCCAGCAGCTTCCCAGCGGGGGGGCAAGATACGCAGTATTTT. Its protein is CASSFPAGGQDTQYF.